A selection of T cell receptor beta chains follows, all from one sample in a study of memory CD4+ T cells and cytomegalovirus serostatus. Sequencing used immunoSEQ multiplex PCR; TCRdb keeps in-frame clones, though not all of them. This sample has some 50,000 clones, with 60% to 80% found just once. The sample was memory CD4+ T cells from blood. These receptors all stem from an adult in good health and CMV-seronegative. CDR3s leave out the opening cysteine and the closing phenylalanine or tryptophan. Fields, in order: V gene, J gene, CDR3 protein.

>TRBV5-4|TRBJ1-6
ASSSDGVQNSPLH
>TRBV5-1|TRBJ2-1
ATATGLAGGANNEQF
>TRBV4-3|TRBJ1-4
ASSPATPGSTNEKLF
>TRBV11-2|TRBJ2-2
ASSPPGSFGGELF
>TRBV6-5|TRBJ1-1
ASSYDTRGTLEAF
>TRBV29-1|TRBJ1-1
SVRGTENTEAF
>TRBV15|TRBJ2-3
ATSRRRDRRTDTQY
>TRBV2|TRBJ2-5
ASSNIQETQY
>TRBV6-1|TRBJ1-5
ASSTWAHQPQH
>TRBV5-4|TRBJ2-7
ASSGGTVTYEQY
>TRBV4-2|TRBJ1-6
ASSRNRRTDGSPLH
>TRBV18|TRBJ1-5
ASSPTVINQPQH
>TRBV19|TRBJ2-3
ASSPDSGSTDTQY
>TRBV2|TRBJ2-7
ASSVVPGQGWCEQY
>TRBV7-3|TRBJ2-5
ASSLGATGTQY
>TRBV4-1|TRBJ2-1
ASSHLGLAVDNEQF
>TRBV4-2|TRBJ2-3
ASSQEDRASGGVTDTQY
>TRBV10-3|TRBJ1-1
AISEPELTGRTEAF
>TRBV19|TRBJ1-1
ASQDRLNTEAF
>TRBV4-2|TRBJ2-7
ASSQGQGAYEQY
>TRBV7-2|TRBJ1-5
ASSLRGDQPQH
>TRBV5-6|TRBJ1-3
ASSPLQGSSGNTIY